A single sample is the source of the 17 T cell receptor beta chains below, sequenced in a study of blood T cell repertoires in COVID-19. Repertoires were generated with immunoSEQ multiplex PCR, while TCRdb's copy carries only in-frame clones and drops some. The top ten hold more than 15% of the sample, which has tens of thousands of clones, approximately 80% seen once. The sample was peripheral blood. All receptors come from a woman between 55 and 75 years old with acute or convalescent COVID-19.

The chain uses TRBV5-1 and TRBJ1-5; D is uncertain. Deletions cut 4 bases from V and 7 bases from J, with 18 bases between. This CDR3 is built from 15 residues. The germline V gene has CDR1 SGHRS and CDR2 YFSETQ. The CDR3: CASSPTSREYQPQHF. CDR3 sequence (DNA): TGCGCCAGCAGCCCAACCTCGCGGGAGTACCAGCCCCAGCATTTT.

The chain uses TRBV4-3 and TRBJ1-1, with a possible D match to TRBD1 (5 bases). The CDR3 is made up of 17 amino acids. Per germline, CDR1 LGHNA and CDR2 YSLEER. The ends were cut back, 3 bases at V and 0 bases at J, with 17 bases in the middle. CDR3 in DNA: TGCGCCAGCAGCCAGAACCCCATCGGACAAATGAACACTGAAGCTTTCTTT. The encoded protein is CASSQNPIGQMNTEAFF.

CDR3 bases: TGTGCCAGCAGTTACTCGAGGAGCCTTGTGAACACTGAAGCTTTCTTT. Its protein product is CASSYSRSLVNTEAFF. This rearrangement joins TRBV6-5 to TRBJ1-1; D unclear. CDR1 MNHEY and CDR2 SVGAGI come from the germline V gene. The CDR3 spans 16 residues. V lost 0 bases and J lost 0, with 11 bases in between.

This clone was seen more than once but under ten times. The chain recombines TRBV6-1 with TRBJ1-1, with TRBD1 matching over 8 bases. Germline-derived CDR1 and CDR2 are MNHNS and SASEGT. Germline trimming cut 2 bases from V and 7 bases from J; bases unmatched to any gene: 6. This CDR3 has 14 residues. CDR3 in DNA: TGTGCCAGCAGTGAACTAGCAGGGGGCAGTGAAGCTTTCTTT. Its protein is CASSELAGGSEAFF.

This clone was recorded once. The rearrangement links TRBV18 to TRBJ1-1; D not resolved. The CDR3 covers 12 residues. Germline values: CDR1 KGHSH, CDR2 LQKENI. Trimming left V 3 bases short and J 4 bases short, with 6 bases between. CDR3 region: CASSPLATEAFF. The CDR3 nucleotides are TGTGCCAGCTCACCTCTGGCCACTGAAGCTTTCTTT.

Within the sample, this clone is medium-sized (0.01 to 0.1%). Other DNA sequences in the sample encode the same CDR3. The J gene is TRBJ1-4, the V gene TRBV7-2, with 7 positions matching TRBD1. J was trimmed by 5 bases and V by 1 base; bases with no gene match: 4. The CDR3 totals 15 residues. The germline V gene has CDR1 SGHTA and CDR2 FQGNSA. CDR3 nucleotide sequence: TGTGCCAGCAGCTTAGACAGGGGACTGAATGAAAAACTGTTTTTT. Translation gives CASSLDRGLNEKLFF.

The chain recombines TRBV2 with TRBJ2-1; no definite D call. CDR3 length: 11 amino acids. Germline assignment: CDR1 SNHLY and CDR2 FYNNEI. With 10 bases removed from V and 7 bases from J, the gap between germline ends came to 11 bases. The CDR3 DNA sequence: TGTGCCACCCAGACTCGTAATGAGCAGTTCTTC. Translation: CATQTRNEQFF.

J is TRBJ1-1 and V is TRBV30; TRBD1 aligns across 10 bases. The V gene's germline CDR1 is GTSNPN and CDR2 SVGIG (reference sequence). The CDR3 runs to 11 residues. V shed 1 base, J shed 11 bases, and the junction held 1 base outside the gene matches. This CDR3 reads CAWSADRGAFF. The CDR3 DNA is TGTGCCTGGAGTGCGGACAGGGGGGCTTTCTTT.

This chain links TRBV5-1 with TRBJ1-6; D may be TRBD1 (6 bases). Trimming shortened V by 5 bases and J by 8 bases, and 14 bases separated the two germline ends. In germline, CDR1 is SGHRS, CDR2 YFSETQ. This CDR3 comprises 14 residues. The DNA for the CDR3 is TGCGCCAGCAGTCCAGACAGGACCGATTCACCCCTCCACTTT. Translation: CASSPDRTDSPLHF.

V is TRBV28 and J is TRBJ1-1, with D possibly matching TRBD1 (6 bases). Germline CDR1 and CDR2: MDHEN and SYDVKM. This CDR3 region has 15 residues. Trimming shortened V by 2 bases and J by 0 bases, and 10 bases separated the two germline ends. The DNA for the CDR3 is TGTGCCAGCAGTTTAGCCAGGGGAATGAACACTGAAGCTTTCTTT. Translation: CASSLARGMNTEAFF.

The chain combines TRBV6-5 with TRBJ2-7; 10 bases match TRBD1. CDR3 length equals 15 residues. Germline CDR1 MNHEY, CDR2 SVGAGI. The J segment lost 3 bases and the V segment lost 5 bases, leaving 7 bases of the junction unmatched. CDR3 in DNA: TGTGCCAGCAGTCCGAGACAGGGGGCAATCTACGAGCAGTACGTC. Translating it yields CASSPRQGAIYEQYV.

The rearrangement uses TRBV5-6 and TRBJ2-5, with TRBD2 identical over 9 bases. The CDR3 is made up of 17 amino acids. The V segment lost 0 bases and the J segment 5 bases; nucleotides outside the gene matches: 11. Germline lookup yields CDR1 SGHDT and CDR2 YYEEEE. The CDR3 nucleotides are TGTGCCAGCAGCTTGGTGTCTAGCGGGGCTCCCAGGGAGACCCAGTACTTC. Protein product: CASSLVSSGAPRETQYF.

This clone was counted only a few times. This chain joins TRBV6-6 and TRBJ1-2, with 12 bases that match TRBD1. V was clipped by 4 bases and J by 8 bases; unmatched bases: 8. The CDR3 totals 15 residues. Germline lookup yields CDR1 MNHNY and CDR2 SVGAGI (reference sequence). The CDR3, as DNA: TGTGCCAGCAGTTCGACCGGGACAGGGGGCGAAGGCTACACCTTC. Encoded protein: CASSSTGTGGEGYTF.

This clone was seen once. The V and J genes are TRBV6-4 and TRBJ2-2; 9 nucleotides line up with TRBD1. CDR1 is MRHNA, CDR2 SNTAGT, per germline. V gave up 5 bases and J gave up 7 bases; unmatched junction bases: 11. This CDR3 is 16 amino acids long. CDR3 amino acids: CASSYRDREFIGELFF. DNA for the CDR3: TGTGCCAGCAGTTACCGGGACAGGGAGTTTATCGGGGAGCTGTTTTTT.

The rearrangement links TRBV9 to TRBJ2-2, with no clear D. Deletions cut 0 bases from V and 0 bases from J, with 9 bases between. CDR3 length: 16 amino acids. Per germline, CDR1 SGDLS and CDR2 YYNGEE. In DNA, the CDR3 is TGTGCCAGCAGCGTAGGGGCCGACCCGAACACCGGGGAGCTGTTTTTT. It specifies CASSVGADPNTGELFF. The complete variable domain, with remaining parts taken from reference TRBV9 and TRBJ2-2, reads DSGVTQTPKHLITATGQRVTLRCSPRSGDLSVYWYQQSLDQGLQFLIQYYNGEERAKGNILERFSAQQFPDLHSELNLSSLELGDSALYFCASSVGADPNTGELFFGEGSRLTVL.

The chain recombines TRBV11-2 with TRBJ2-5; 7 nucleotides match TRBD1. Germline V gene lookup returns CDR1 SGHAT and CDR2 FQNNGV. V trimming: 5 bases; J trimming: 5 bases; junction bases outside the gene matches: 5. CDR3 length: 13 residues. Here the CDR3 DNA reads TGTGCCAGCAGCCCCACAGGGGTGGAGACCCAGTACTTC. Its translation: CASSPTGVETQYF.

The chain carries TRBV29-1 and TRBJ1-2, with D possibly being TRBD1 (5 bases). Germline V gene data show CDR1 as SQVTM and CDR2 as ANQGSEA. The V and J ends lost 3 bases and 4 bases respectively, with 15 bases between them. CDR3 length equals 14 residues. CDR3 region: CSVDYFQGSYGYTF. For the CDR3, the DNA is TGCAGCGTTGACTACTTCCAGGGCTCCTATGGCTACACCTTC.